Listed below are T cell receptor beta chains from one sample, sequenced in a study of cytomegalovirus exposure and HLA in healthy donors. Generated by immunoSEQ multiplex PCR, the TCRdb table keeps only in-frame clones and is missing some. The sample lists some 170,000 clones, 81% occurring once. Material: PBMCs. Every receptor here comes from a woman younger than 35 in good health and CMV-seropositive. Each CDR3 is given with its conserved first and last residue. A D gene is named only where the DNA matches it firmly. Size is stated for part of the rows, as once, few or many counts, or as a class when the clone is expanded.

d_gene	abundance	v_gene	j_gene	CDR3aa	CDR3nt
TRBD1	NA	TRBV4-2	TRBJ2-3	CASSQKGQGTDTQYF	TGTGCCAGCAGCCAAAAGGGACAGGGCACAGATACGCAGTATTTT
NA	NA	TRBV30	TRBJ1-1	CAWALWNTEAFF	TGTGCCTGGGCTCTATGGAACACTGAAGCTTTCTTT
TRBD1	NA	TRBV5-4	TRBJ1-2	CASRSTGGPYGYTF	TGTGCCAGCAGGTCGACAGGGGGCCCGTATGGCTACACCTTC
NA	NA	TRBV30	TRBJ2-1	CAWEGGGALGGQFF	TGTGCCTGGGAGGGAGGGGGAGCCCTTGGGGGGCAGTTCTTC
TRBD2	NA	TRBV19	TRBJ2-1	CATKSGGAMRNEQFF	TGTGCCACCAAATCCGGGGGGGCCATGCGGAATGAGCAGTTCTTC
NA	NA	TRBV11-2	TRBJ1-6	CASSFEVLQGSSPLHF	TGTGCCAGCAGCTTCGAGGTGTTGCAGGGAAGTTCACCCCTCCACTTT
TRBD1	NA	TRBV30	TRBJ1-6	CAWGSGGNNSPLHF	TGTGCCTGGGGGTCAGGGGGGAATAATTCACCCCTCCACTTT
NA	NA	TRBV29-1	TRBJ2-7	CSVEDGRLGRYF	TGCAGCGTTGAAGATGGTCGCCTAGGTCGGTACTTC
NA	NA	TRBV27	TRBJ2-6	CANKNRAAGANVLTF	TGTGCCAATAAAAACAGGGCTGCTGGGGCCAACGTCCTGACTTTC
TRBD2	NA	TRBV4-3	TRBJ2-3	CASSQEAPGLRADTQYF	TGCGCCAGCAGCCAGGAAGCTCCGGGACTAAGAGCAGATACGCAGTATTTT
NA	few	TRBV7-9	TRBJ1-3	CASSPWGDSSLLSGNTIYF	TGTGCCAGCAGCCCCTGGGGGGATAGTTCACTTCTCTCTGGAAACACCATATATTTT
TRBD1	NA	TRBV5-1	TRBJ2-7	CASSRDRGLGEQYF	TGCGCCAGTTCCCGGGACAGGGGGCTGGGCGAGCAGTACTTC
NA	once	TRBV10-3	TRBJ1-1	CAISESPGHMNTEAFF	TGTGCCATCAGTGAGTCCCCCGGACATATGAACACTGAAGCTTTCTTT
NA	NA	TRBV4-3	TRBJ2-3	CASSQRRGGSTDTQYF	TGCGCCAGCAGCCAACGCCGCGGGGGCTCCACAGATACGCAGTATTTT
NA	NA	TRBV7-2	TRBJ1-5	CASRTTGPSNQPQHF	TGTGCCAGCAGAACTACAGGTCCTAGCAATCAGCCCCAGCATTTT
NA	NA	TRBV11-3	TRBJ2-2	CASSPDFYTGELFF	TGTGCCAGCAGCCCCGACTTCTACACCGGGGAGCTGTTTTTT
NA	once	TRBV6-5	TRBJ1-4	CASRGGATNEKLFF	TGTGCCAGTCGGGGTGGGGCAACTAATGAAAAACTGTTTTTT
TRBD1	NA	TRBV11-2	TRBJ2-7	CASTSLGGQGYEQYF	TGTGCCAGCACCTCTCTTGGGGGACAGGGCTACGAGCAGTACTTC
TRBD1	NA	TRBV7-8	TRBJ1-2	CASSLVTFGTGDNGYTF	TGTGCCAGCAGCTTAGTAACGTTTGGGACAGGGGACAATGGCTACACCTTC
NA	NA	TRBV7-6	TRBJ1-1	CASSFAQGTEAFF	TGTGCCAGCAGCTTCGCCCAGGGCACTGAAGCTTTCTTT
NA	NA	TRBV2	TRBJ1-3	CASRQGLGNTIYF	TGTGCCAGCAGACAGGGCCTTGGGAACACCATATATTTT
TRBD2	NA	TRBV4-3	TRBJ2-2	CASSQLAGGNPTGELFF	TGCGCCAGCAGCCAACTAGCGGGGGGGAACCCCACCGGGGAGCTGTTTTTT
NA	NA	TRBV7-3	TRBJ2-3	CASSFNGGANTDTQYF	TGTGCCAGCAGCTTTAACGGGGGAGCCAACACAGATACGCAGTATTTT